The 14 T cell receptor beta chains below were found in one sample sequenced in a study of T cell repertoires in cytomegalovirus infection. From the reads, TCRdb called clonotypes with MiXCR, one entry per CDR3 protein. The sample yields approximately 140,000 distinct CDR3 sequences, almost 9% seen once. Specimen: PBMCs. The receptors originated from a human donor in good health (CMV status not recorded). Some clones in this sample may be carry-over from other donors' samples.

At least ten counts were recorded for this clonotype. This chain connects TRBV7-8 to TRBJ2-3; TRBD2 aligns across 12 bases. CDR1 and CDR2 (germline): SGHVS, FQNEAQ. J gave up 0 bases and V 6 bases, and 4 bases lay outside the gene matches. CDR3 size: 16 residues. The chain's CDR3 is CASSPLAGGSTDTQYF. The CDR3 DNA is TGTGCCAGCAGTCCCCTAGCGGGAGGGAGCACAGATACGCAGTATTTT.

This clonotype came up many times. The rearrangement links TRBV27 to TRBJ1-1; tentative D call: TRBD1 (6 bases). The CDR3 spans 14 residues. CDR1 is MNHEY and CDR2 is SMNVEV in the germline V gene (reference sequence). Trimming took off 5 bases at V and 3 bases at J, with 13 bases between the two ends. The CDR3 sequence is CASSNMGQHTEAFF. The CDR3 bases are TGTGCCAGCAGTAACATGGGACAACACACTGAAGCTTTCTTT.

This clonotype has at least ten counts. The rearrangement uses TRBV18 and TRBJ2-7, with TRBD1 as a possible D gene (6 bases). The CDR3 runs to 19 residues. V was pared by 5 bases and J by 2 bases, with 28 bases between. CDR1 KGHSH and CDR2 LQKENI come from the germline V gene. The CDR3 nucleotides are TGTGCCAGCTCAGCAGGGGCCGGATGGGGGAGAACCCAACCCTACGAGCAGTACTTC. The encoded protein is CASSAGAGWGRTQPYEQYF. Full variable domain (outside the CDR3, taken from reference TRBV18 and TRBJ2-7): NAGVMQNPRHLVRRRGQEARLRCSPMKGHSHVYWYRQLPEEGLKFMVYLQKENIIDESGMPKERFSAEFPKEGPSILRIQQVVRGDSAAYFCASSAGAGWGRTQPYEQYFGPGTRLTVT.

This clonotype was seen more than once but under ten times. The chain links TRBV29-1 to TRBJ2-3; 11 bases agree with TRBD2. Germline trimming cut 6 bases from V and 4 bases from J; bases unmatched to any gene: 6. The CDR3 is made up of 14 amino acids. The germline gives CDR1 SQVTM, CDR2 ANQGSEA. The DNA of the CDR3 is TGCAGCGTCCCTAGCGGGGGGCTTCCAGATACGCAGTATTTT. Protein: CSVPSGGLPDTQYF.

This clonotype has ten or more counts. This rearrangement joins TRBV7-2 to TRBJ1-1; 9 nucleotides agree with TRBD1. CDR3 size: 14 residues. In germline, CDR1 is SGHTA, CDR2 FQGNSA. The V and J ends lost 5 bases and 5 bases, in that order; junction bases with no gene match: 6. The CDR3 loop reads CASSRQGGSTEAFF. The CDR3 nucleotides read TGTGCCAGCAGCCGACAGGGGGGGAGTACTGAAGCTTTCTTT.

This clonotype was detected a few times. The chain links TRBV29-1 to TRBJ2-1; 8 nucleotides line up with TRBD1. V dropped 6 bases and J dropped 6; count of bases not matched to a gene: 10. CDR3 length: 14 residues. The germline gives CDR1 SQVTM, CDR2 ANQGSEA. CDR3 in amino acids: CSVPGQGLSNEQFF. In DNA, the CDR3 is TGCAGCGTCCCCGGACAGGGTCTGTCCAATGAGCAGTTCTTC.

This chain links TRBV28 with TRBJ2-5, with a weak D call TRBD2 (6 bases). Germline values: CDR1 MDHEN, CDR2 SYDVKM. V lost 2 bases and J lost 5, with 15 bases in between. The CDR3 has 15 amino acids. The CDR3 is CASSLLQGGMETQYF. The CDR3, as DNA: TGTGCCAGCAGTTTACTGCAGGGAGGTATGGAGACCCAGTACTTC.

The chain combines TRBV20-1 with TRBJ2-6; 8 bases line up with TRBD1. Unmatched junction bases numbered 1, after V lost 3 bases and J lost 3 bases. The CDR3 consists of 14 residues. Germline CDR1 is DFQATT and CDR2 is SNEGSKA (reference sequence). The chain's CDR3 is CSARDRVGANVLTF. CDR3 nucleotides: TGCAGTGCTAGGGACAGGGTTGGGGCCAACGTCCTGACTTTC.

This clonotype was seen a handful of times. The V and J genes are TRBV20-1 and TRBJ2-7; D is unresolved. Germline CDR1 DFQATT, CDR2 SNEGSKA (reference sequence). CDR3 length: 15 residues. V dropped 1 base and J dropped 4 bases, with 17 bases sitting between them. The CDR3 is CSARALWTGMYEQYF. The CDR3 DNA reads TGCAGTGCTAGAGCCCTTTGGACGGGTATGTACGAGCAGTACTTC.

This clonotype was seen only a few times. The V call is TRBV4-2, the J call TRBJ1-1, with TRBD1 as a possible D gene (5 bases). Trimming cost V 1 base and J 6 bases, with 12 bases left between them. This CDR3 has 14 amino acids. Per germline, CDR1 LGHNA and CDR2 YNFKEQ. CDR3 DNA sequence: TGTGCCAGCAGCCAAGCGGCAGGGCCCGCTGAAGCTTTCTTT. It yields the protein CASSQAAGPAEAFF.

This clonotype was observed at least ten times. J is TRBJ1-1 and V is TRBV7-2; 9 positions match TRBD1. Germline loops: CDR1 SGHTA, CDR2 FQGNSA. With V trimmed by 3 bases and J by 1 base, 6 bases remained unmatched. The CDR3 is 16 amino acids. In DNA, the CDR3 is TGTGCCAGCAGCTTCGGGACAGGGACCCCGAACACTGAAGCTTTCTTT. It is translated as CASSFGTGTPNTEAFF.

This clonotype was observed a few times. The chain uses TRBV29-1 and TRBJ1-1; D gene uncertain. CDR3 size: 13 residues. The germline V gene has CDR1 SQVTM and CDR2 ANQGSEA. The V gene lost 4 bases and the J gene lost 2 bases, with 11 bases spanning the gap. DNA for the CDR3: TGCAGCGTTGGTCAACCGGTAAACACTGAAGCTTTCTTT. As protein: CSVGQPVNTEAFF.

This clonotype has just a few counts. The chain joins TRBV7-9 to TRBJ1-1; D is unresolved. CDR3 length: 14 residues. Germline lookup yields CDR1 SEHNR and CDR2 FQNEAQ (reference sequence). Between the trimmed V and J ends, which lost 5 bases and 4 bases, there was a span of 14 bases. CDR3 nucleotides: TGTGCCAGCAGCCCCTATTACTCTCCCACTGAAGCTTTCTTT. It codes for CASSPYYSPTEAFF.

This clonotype was counted at least ten times. The chain uses TRBV11-2 and TRBJ2-1; 10 bases fit TRBD2. The V segment lost 5 bases and the J segment 2 bases; nucleotides outside the gene matches: 3. The CDR3 totals 15 residues. Germline CDR1 and CDR2: SGHAT and FQNNGV. The CDR3 here is CASSPGLAAYNEQFF. Here the CDR3 DNA reads TGTGCCAGCAGCCCTGGACTAGCGGCCTACAATGAGCAGTTCTTC.